The following is a T cell receptor (beta chain) sequence with its context. Its antigen is as yet unknown. This record belongs to a study of cytomegalovirus exposure and HLA in healthy donors. About the study: As an earlier analysis found, 150 million to 200 million T cells yielded over 95 million unique TCR beta sequences.

The CDR3 runs 14 residues. CDR1 and CDR2 from the germline V gene are MNHEY and SVGAGI. V dropped 4 bases and J dropped 2; count of bases not matched to a gene: 4. Study-wide results and limits: Among TCR sequences, most were rare, though some public TCRs appeared in many donors.

The study ran its PCR with 60 Vbeta and 13 Jbeta primers. Sequencing was performed with immunoSEQ multiplex PCR; in TCRdb, only in-frame clones are kept and a portion is missing. The sample has about 130,000 clones, approximately 82% seen once. The chain is built from TRBV6-5 and TRBJ1-2, with 7 nucleotides matching TRBD1. The receptor comes from a boy younger than 10 in good health and CMV-seronegative. Sequenced: PBMCs. CDR3 residues: CASSSRQGNYGYTF. The CDR3 DNA follows: TGTGCCAGCAGTTCGCGACAGGGAAACTATGGCTACACCTTC.